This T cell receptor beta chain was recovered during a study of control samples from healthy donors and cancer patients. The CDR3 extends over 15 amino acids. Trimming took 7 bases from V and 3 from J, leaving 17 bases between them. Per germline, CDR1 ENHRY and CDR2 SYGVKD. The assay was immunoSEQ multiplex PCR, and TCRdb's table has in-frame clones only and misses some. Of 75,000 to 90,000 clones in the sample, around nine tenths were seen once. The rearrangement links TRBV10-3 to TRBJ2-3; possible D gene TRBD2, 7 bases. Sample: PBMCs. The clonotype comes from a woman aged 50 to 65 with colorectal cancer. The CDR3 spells CAITAGARITDTQYF. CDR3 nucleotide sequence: TGTGCCATCACGGCGGGGGCCCGAATAACAGATACGCAGTATTTT.